This TCR beta chain is drawn from a study of CD8 T cells in ankylosing spondylitis. Study-level points and caveats: Both synovial fluid and blood in reactive arthritis had previously been reported to carry some motif variants. The authors found the disease-linked clones to be CD8+ and relatively rare in peripheral blood. Disease-linked clones were reportedly significantly enriched in matched ankylosing spondylitis synovial fluid.

Germline-derived CDR1 and CDR2 are SGHAT and FQNNGV. The CDR3 contains 17 residues. V was clipped by 1 base and J by 5 bases; unmatched bases: 7. As regards this clonotype: Its cognate antigen is unknown.

By quantitative 5'-RACE with molecular barcodes, the TCR beta libraries were made. TCRdb analysed the 5' RACE reads with MiXCR anew, one entry per CDR3 protein. The sample lists 150,000 to 200,000 distinct CDR3 sequences; around a third were seen once. This clonotype was sampled from a male donor with ankylosing spondylitis. The material sequenced was synovial fluid, either unsorted or a sorted T cell fraction (not recorded which). The genes are TRBV11-2 and TRBJ2-2; TRBD2 matches 10 bases. The CDR3 spells CASSLAGRTSGTGELFF. In DNA, the CDR3 is TGTGCCAGCAGCTTAGCCGGCAGGACTAGCGGTACCGGGGAGCTGTTTTTT.